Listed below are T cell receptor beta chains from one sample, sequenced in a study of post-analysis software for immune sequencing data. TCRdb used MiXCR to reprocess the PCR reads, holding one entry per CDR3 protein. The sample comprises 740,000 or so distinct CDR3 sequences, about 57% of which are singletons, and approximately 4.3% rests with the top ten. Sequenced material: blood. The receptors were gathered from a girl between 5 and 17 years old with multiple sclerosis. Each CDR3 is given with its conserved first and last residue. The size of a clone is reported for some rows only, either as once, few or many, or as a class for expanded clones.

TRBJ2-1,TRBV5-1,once,CASSLNRVPDEQFF
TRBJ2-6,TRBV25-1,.,CASSGQGPSGANVLTF
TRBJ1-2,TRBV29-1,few,CSVAFETGGSGYTF
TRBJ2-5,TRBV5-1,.,CASRIRVQETQYF
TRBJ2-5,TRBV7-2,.,CASVRGGGGQETQYF
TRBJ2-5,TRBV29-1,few,CSGGFGLQETQYF
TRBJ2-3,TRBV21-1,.,CASSKRAVPTDTQYF
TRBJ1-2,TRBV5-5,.,CASSLDGGGIYGYTF
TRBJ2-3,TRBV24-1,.,CATSDSRGYTDTQYF
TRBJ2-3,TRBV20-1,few,CSARAGTSGRAADTQYF
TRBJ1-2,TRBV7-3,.,CASSLGGGSAGYTF
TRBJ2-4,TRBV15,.,CATSRVGTGENIQYF
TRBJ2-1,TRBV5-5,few,CASSPGDYLYNEQFF
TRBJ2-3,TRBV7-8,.,CASSSVRLAGGYTQYF
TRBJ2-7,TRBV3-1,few,CASSQDRTGTYEQYF
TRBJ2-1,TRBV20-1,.,CSARDTLISNNNEQFF
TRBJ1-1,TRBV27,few,CASSLTRQDEAFF
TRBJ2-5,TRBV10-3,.,CAISVSRQGEQETQYF
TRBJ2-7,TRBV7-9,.,CASSFLASGRYEQYF
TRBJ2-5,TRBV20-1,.,CSARKPLGSGRPQETQYF
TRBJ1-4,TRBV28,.,CASSPSGQGDEKLFF
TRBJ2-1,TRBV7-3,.,CASSYGQGWGDEQFF
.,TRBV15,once,CATSRDLVTIVTGETQYF
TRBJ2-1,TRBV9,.,CASSVVGESNEQFF
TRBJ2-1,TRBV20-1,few,CSARGSRDYNEQFF
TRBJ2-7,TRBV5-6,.,CASNQGFHEQYF
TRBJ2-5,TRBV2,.,CASSEGLASETQYF
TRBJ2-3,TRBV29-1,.,CSVEVVSGLESDTQYF
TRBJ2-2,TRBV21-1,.,CASSAAPGQANTGELFF
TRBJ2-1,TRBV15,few,CATSRDPATFYNEQFF
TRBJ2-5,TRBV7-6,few,CASSLAPLSAGGIQETQYF
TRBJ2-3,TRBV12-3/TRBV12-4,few,CASSLGASGPEDTQYF
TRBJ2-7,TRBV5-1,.,CASSLSGRTSYEQYF
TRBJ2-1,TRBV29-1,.,CSVEGAGEQFF
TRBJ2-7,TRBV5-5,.,CASSLSGDVLFYEQYF
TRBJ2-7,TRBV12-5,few,CASGPGTRAEQYF
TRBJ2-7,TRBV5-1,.,CASSLVSGDYYEQYF
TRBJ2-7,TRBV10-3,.,CAISDPSYEQYF
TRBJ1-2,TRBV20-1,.,CGAHAGIGLSGYTF
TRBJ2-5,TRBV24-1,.,CATSDAGTGGPTETQYF
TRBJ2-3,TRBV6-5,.,CASTWDRRQTDTQYF
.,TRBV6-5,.,CASSYQPGGRQETQYF
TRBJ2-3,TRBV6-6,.,CASRPGTGGTDTRYF
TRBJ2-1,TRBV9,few,CASSERETLTRGEQFF
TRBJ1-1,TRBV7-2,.,CASSLESGRNTEAFF
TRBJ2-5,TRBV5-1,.,CASSWQRSSTGKETQYF
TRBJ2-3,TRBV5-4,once,CASSPDLASSTDTQYF
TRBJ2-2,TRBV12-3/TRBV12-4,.,CASSLPGQFSGRELFF
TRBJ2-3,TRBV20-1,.,CSAREKNGGNEVYF
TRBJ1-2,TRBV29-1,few,CSVEDRTASYGYTF
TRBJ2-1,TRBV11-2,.,CASSQTSGGPSSYNEQFF
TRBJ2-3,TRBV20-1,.,CSARFHTSANTQYF
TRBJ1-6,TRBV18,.,CASSPIRTDVSYNSPLHF
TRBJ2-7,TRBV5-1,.,CASSLEGGGFYNEQYF
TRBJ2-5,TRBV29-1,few,CTLGAEEETQYF